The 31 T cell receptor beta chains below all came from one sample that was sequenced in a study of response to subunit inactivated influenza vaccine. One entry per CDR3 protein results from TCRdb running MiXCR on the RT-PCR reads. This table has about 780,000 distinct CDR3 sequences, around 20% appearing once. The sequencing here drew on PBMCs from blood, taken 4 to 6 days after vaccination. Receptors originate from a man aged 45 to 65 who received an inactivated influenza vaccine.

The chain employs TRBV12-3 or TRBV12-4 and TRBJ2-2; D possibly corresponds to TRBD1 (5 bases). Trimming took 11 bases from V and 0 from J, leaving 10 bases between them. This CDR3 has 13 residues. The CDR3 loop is CAVDSTNTGELFF. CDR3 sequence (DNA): TGTGCCGTTGACAGCACGAACACCGGGGAGCTGTTTTTT.

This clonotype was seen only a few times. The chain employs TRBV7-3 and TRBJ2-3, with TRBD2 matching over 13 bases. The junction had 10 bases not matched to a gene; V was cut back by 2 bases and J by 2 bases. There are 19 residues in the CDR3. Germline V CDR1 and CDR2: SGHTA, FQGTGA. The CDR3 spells CASSLQGGGLAGLTDTQYF. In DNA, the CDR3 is TGTGCCAGCAGCTTACAAGGGGGGGGACTAGCGGGACTCACAGATACGCAGTATTTT.

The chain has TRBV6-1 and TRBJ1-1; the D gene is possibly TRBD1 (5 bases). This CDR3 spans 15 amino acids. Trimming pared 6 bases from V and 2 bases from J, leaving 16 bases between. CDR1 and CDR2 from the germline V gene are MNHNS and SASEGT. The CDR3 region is CASSPLKRDNTEAFF. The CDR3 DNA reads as TGTGCCAGCAGCCCCCTCAAACGGGACAACACTGAAGCTTTCTTT.

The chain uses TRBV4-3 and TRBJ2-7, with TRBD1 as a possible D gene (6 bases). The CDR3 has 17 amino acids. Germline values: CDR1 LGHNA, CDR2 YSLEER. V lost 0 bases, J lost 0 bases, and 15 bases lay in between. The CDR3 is CASSQDVADRSSYEQYF. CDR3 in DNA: TGCGCCAGCAGCCAAGATGTTGCGGACAGAAGCTCCTACGAGCAGTACTTC.

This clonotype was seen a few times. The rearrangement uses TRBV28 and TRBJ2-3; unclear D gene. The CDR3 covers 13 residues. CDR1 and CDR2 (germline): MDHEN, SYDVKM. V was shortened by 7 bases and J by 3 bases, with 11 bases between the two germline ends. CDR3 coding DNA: TGTGCCAGCACCTTCGTTCTGACAGATACGCAGTATTTT. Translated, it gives CASTFVLTDTQYF.

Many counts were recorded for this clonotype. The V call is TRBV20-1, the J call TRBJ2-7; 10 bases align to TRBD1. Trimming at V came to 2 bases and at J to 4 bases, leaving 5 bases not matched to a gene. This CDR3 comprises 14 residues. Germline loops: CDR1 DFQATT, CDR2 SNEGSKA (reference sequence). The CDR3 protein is CSARRPDRGYEQYF. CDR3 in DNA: TGCAGTGCTAGACGACCGGACAGGGGGTACGAGCAGTACTTC.

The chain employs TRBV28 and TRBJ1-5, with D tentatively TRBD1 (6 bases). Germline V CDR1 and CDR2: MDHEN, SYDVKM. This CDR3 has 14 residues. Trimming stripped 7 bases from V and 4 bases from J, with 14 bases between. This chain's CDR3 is CASNGGAGNQPQHF. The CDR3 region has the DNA TGTGCCAGCAATGGGGGGGCAGGGAATCAGCCCCAGCATTTT.

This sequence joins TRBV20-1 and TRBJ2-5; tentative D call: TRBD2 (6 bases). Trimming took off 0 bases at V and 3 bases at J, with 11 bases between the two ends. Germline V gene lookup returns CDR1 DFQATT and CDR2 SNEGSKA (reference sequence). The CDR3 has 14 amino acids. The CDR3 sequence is CSARDLGGKETQYF. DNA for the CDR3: TGCAGTGCTAGAGATTTGGGCGGGAAAGAGACCCAGTACTTC.

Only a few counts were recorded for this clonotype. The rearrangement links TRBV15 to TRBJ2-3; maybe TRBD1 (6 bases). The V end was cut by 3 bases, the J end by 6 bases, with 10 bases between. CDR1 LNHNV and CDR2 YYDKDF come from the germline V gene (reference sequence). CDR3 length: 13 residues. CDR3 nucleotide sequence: TGTGCCACCAGCAGGGATCAGGGGGATACGCAGTATTTT. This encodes CATSRDQGDTQYF.

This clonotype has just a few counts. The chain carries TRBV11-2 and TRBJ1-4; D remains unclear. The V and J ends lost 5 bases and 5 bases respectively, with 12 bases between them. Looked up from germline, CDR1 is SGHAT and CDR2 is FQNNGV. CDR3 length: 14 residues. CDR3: CASSTSGINEKLFF. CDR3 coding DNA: TGTGCCAGCAGCACCTCGGGAATAAATGAAAAACTGTTTTTT.

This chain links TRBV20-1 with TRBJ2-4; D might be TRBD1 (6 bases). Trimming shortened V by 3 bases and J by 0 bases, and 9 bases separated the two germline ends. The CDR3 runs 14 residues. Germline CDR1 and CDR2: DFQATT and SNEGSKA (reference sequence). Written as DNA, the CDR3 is TGCAGTGCTAGCGGGACAATAGCCAAAAACATTCAGTACTTC. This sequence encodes CSASGTIAKNIQYF.

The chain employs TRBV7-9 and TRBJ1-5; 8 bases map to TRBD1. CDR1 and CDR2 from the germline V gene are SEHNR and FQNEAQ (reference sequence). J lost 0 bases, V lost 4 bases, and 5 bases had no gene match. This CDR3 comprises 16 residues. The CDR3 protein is CASSYQGAGSNQPQHF. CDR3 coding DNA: TGTGCCAGCAGCTATCAGGGGGCAGGTAGCAATCAGCCCCAGCATTTT.

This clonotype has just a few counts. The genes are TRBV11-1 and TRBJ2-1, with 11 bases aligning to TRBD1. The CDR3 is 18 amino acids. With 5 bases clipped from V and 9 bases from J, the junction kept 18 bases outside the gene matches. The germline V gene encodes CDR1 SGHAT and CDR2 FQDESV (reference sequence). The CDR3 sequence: CASSEKGTGGRQGPEQFF. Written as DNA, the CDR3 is TGTGCCAGCAGCGAAAAGGGGACAGGGGGACGCCAAGGGCCTGAGCAGTTCTTC.

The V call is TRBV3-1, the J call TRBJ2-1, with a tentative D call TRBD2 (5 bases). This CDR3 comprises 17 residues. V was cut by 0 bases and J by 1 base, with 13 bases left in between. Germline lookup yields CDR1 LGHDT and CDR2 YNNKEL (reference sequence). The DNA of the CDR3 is TGTGCCAGCAGCCAAGATGGACTCTCCCTGTCCTACAATGAGCAGTTCTTC. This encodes CASSQDGLSLSYNEQFF.

The CDR3 loop reads CASTTTGRYEQYF. The DNA for the CDR3 is TGTGCCAGCACCACTACAGGGAGGTACGAGCAGTACTTC. This sequence joins TRBV6-2 or TRBV6-3 and TRBJ2-7; the D call may be TRBD1 or TRBD2 (6 bases each). Trimming took 7 bases from V and 4 from J, leaving 14 bases between them. Per germline, CDR1 MNHEY and CDR2 SVGEGT. The CDR3 is 13 residues long.

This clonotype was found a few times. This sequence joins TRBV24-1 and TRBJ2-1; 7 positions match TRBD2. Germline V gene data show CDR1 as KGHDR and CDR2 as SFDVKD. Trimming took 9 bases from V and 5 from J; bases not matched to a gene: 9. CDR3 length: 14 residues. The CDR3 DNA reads TGTGCCACCCGCGGGCGGGAGCGAGACAATGAGCAGTTCTTC. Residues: CATRGRERDNEQFF.

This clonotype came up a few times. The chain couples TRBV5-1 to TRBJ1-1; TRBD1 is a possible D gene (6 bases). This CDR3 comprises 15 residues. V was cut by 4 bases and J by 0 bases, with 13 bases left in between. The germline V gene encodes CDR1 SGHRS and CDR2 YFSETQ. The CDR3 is CASSARQALNTEAFF. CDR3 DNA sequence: TGCGCCAGCAGCGCCCGACAGGCCCTGAACACTGAAGCTTTCTTT.

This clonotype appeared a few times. CDR3 DNA: TGCGCCAGCAGCTTGGAGGCAGTAACAGATACGCAGTATTTT. Translating gives CASSLEAVTDTQYF. The V and J genes are TRBV5-1 and TRBJ2-3, with unresolved D. This CDR3 is built from 14 residues. Germline V CDR1 and CDR2: SGHRS, YFSETQ. Trimming pared 0 bases from V and 3 bases from J, leaving 8 bases between.

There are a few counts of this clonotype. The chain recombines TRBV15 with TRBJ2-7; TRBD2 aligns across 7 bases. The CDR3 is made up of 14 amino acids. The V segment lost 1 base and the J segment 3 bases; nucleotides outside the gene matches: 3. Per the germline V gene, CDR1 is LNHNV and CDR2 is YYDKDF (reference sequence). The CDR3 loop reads CATSRGGGIYEQYF. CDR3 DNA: TGTGCCACCAGCAGAGGGGGGGGTATCTACGAGCAGTACTTC.

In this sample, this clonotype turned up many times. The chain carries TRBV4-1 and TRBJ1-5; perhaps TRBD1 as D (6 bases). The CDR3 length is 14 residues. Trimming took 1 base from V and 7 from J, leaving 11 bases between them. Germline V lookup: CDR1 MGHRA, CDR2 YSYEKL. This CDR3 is CASSQGRGPQPQHF. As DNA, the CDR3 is TGCGCCAGCAGCCAAGGTCGGGGGCCCCAGCCCCAGCATTTT.

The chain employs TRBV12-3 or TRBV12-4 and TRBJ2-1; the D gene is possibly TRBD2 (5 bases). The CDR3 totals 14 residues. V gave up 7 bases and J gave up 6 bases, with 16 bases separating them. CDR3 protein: CASTSGIKGNEQFF. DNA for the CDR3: TGTGCCAGCACCTCGGGAATAAAAGGCAATGAGCAGTTCTTC.

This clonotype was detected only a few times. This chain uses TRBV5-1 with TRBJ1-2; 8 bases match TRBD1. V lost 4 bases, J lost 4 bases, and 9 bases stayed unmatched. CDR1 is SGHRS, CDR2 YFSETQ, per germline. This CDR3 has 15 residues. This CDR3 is CASSPGQGTSYGYTF. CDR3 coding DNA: TGCGCCAGCAGCCCAGGACAGGGAACTAGCTATGGCTACACCTTC.

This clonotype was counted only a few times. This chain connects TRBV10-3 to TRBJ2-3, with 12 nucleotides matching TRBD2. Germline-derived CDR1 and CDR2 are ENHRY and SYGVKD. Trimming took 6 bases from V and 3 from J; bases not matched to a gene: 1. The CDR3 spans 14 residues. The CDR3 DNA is TGTGCCATCAGGACTAGCGGGAGAACAGATACGCAGTATTTT. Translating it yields CAIRTSGRTDTQYF.

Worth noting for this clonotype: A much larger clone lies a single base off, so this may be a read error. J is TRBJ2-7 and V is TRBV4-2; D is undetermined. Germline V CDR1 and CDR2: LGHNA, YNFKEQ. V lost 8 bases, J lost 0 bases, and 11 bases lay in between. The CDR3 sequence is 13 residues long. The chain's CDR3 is CASGLRYSYEQYF. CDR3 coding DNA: TGTGCCAGCGGCCTCAGATACTCCTACGAGCAGTACTTC.

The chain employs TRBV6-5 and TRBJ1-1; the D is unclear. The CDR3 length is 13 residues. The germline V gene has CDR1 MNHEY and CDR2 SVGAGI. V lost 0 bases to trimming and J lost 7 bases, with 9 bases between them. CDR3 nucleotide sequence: TGTGCCAGCAGTTACTCCCGCCGGAGTGAAGCTTTCTTT. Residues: CASSYSRRSEAFF.

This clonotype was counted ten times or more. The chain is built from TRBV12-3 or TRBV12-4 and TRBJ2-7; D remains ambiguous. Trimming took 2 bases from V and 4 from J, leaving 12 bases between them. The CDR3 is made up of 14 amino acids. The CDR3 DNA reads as TGTGCCAGCAGTTTAAGGGTGGCCGTATACGAGCAGTACTTC. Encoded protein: CASSLRVAVYEQYF.

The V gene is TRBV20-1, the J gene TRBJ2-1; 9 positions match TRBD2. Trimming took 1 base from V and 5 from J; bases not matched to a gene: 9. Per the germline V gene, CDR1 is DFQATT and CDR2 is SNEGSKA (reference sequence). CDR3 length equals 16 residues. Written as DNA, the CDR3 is TGCAGTGCTAGAGGGTTCGGACTAGCGAGAAACAATGAGCAGTTCTTC. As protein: CSARGFGLARNNEQFF.

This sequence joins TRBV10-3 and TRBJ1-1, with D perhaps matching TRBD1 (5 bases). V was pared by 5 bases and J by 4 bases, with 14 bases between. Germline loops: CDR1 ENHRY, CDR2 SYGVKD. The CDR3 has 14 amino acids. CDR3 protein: CAISLHEGSTEAFF. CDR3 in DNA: TGTGCCATCAGTCTGCACGAGGGGAGCACTGAAGCTTTCTTT.

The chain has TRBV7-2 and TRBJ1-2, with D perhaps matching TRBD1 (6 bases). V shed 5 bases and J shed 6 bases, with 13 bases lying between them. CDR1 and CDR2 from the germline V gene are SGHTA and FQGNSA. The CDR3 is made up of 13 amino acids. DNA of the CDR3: TGTGCCAGCAGCGACCAGGGGAGGCATGGCTACACCTTC. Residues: CASSDQGRHGYTF. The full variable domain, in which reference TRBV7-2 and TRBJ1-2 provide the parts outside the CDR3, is GAGVSQSPSNKVTEKGKDVELRCDPISGHTALYWYRQSLGQGLEFLIYFQGNSAPDKSGLPSDRFSAERTGGSVSTLTIQRTQQEDSAVYLCASSDQGRHGYTFGSGTRLTVV.

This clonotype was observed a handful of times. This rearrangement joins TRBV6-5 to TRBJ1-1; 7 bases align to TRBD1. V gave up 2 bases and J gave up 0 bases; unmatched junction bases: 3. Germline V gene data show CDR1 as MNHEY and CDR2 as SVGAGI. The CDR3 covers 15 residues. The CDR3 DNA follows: TGTGCCAGCAGTTACGGGACAGCTTTGAACACTGAAGCTTTCTTT. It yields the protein CASSYGTALNTEAFF.

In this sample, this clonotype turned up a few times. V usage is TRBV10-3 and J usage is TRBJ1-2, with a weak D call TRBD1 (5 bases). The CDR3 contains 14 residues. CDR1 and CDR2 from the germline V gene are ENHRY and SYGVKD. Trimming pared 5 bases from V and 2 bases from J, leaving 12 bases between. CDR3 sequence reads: CAISQGPGNYGYTF. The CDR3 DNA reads TGTGCCATCAGTCAGGGACCGGGGAACTATGGCTACACCTTC.